One T cell receptor beta chain is described in this entry. The PCR had 60 Vbeta and 13 Jbeta primers. Repertoires were generated with immunoSEQ multiplex PCR, while TCRdb's copy carries only in-frame clones and drops some. The sample has some 90,000 clones, 82% seen once. This sample is part of a study of cytomegalovirus exposure and HLA in healthy donors. CDR3 length equals 14 residues. The V gene's germline CDR1 is SGHTA and CDR2 FQGNSA. The V and J ends lost 3 bases and 4 bases, in that order; junction bases with no gene match: 3. Material for sequencing was PBMCs. This TCR came from a man over 45 in good health and CMV-seronegative. The J gene is TRBJ2-3, the V gene TRBV7-2; 8 positions agree with TRBD2. The CDR3 loop is CASSFWREADTQYF. The CDR3 coding sequence is TGTGCCAGCAGCTTTTGGCGGGAGGCAGATACGCAGTATTTT.